Reported below is one T cell receptor beta chain. In germline, CDR1 is LNHNV, CDR2 YYDKDF (reference sequence). Trimming cost V 8 bases and J 9 bases, with 17 bases left between them. The CDR3 totals 14 residues. The data were obtained in a study of preoperative IRX-2 immunotherapy in early breast cancer. The treatment denotes: preoperative locoregional IRX-2 cytokine immunotherapy. Samples came from a phase Ib trial of preoperative locoregional IRX-2 cytokine immunotherapy. TCRdb's copy holds only in-frame clones and misses some; the assay was immunoSEQ multiplex PCR. The repertoire holds 25,000 to 30,000 clones, with over 65% as singletons.

This receptor was obtained from a human donor with breast cancer. The material was obtained from a patient treated with IRX-2 immunotherapy. The genes are TRBV15 and TRBJ1-6; perhaps TRBD1 as D (6 bases). CDR3 coding DNA: TGTGCCACCTGCGACGGACAGAAACTTTCACCCCTCCACTTT. Translating gives CATCDGQKLSPLHF.